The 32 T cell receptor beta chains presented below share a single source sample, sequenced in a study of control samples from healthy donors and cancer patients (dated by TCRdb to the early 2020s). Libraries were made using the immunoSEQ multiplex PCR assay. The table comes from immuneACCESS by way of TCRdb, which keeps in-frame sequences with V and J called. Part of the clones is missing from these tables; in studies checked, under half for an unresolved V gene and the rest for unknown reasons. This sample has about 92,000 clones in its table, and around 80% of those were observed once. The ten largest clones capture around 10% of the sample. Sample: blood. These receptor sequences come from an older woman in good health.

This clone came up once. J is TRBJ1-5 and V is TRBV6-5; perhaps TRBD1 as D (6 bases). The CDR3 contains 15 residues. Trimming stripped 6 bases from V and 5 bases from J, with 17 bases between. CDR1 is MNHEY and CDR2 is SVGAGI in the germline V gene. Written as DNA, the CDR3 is TGTGCCAGCAGACGAACGATTGAGGGGGATCAGCCCCAGCATTTT. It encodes CASRRTIEGDQPQHF.

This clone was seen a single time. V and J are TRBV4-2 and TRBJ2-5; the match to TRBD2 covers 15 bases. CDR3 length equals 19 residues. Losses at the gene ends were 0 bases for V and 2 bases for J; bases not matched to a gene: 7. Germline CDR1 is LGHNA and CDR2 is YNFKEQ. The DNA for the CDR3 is TGTGCCAGCAGCCAAGATTCCCCCGGACTAGCGGGGGGGCAAGAGACCCAGTACTTC. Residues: CASSQDSPGLAGGQETQYF.

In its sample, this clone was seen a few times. The CDR3 loop reads CASSIQHRGNNSPLHF. The DNA for the CDR3 is TGCGCCAGCAGCATACAACACCGGGGGAATAATTCACCCCTCCACTTT. J is TRBJ1-6 and V is TRBV5-1, with D perhaps TRBD1 (5 bases). The CDR3 runs to 16 residues. The germline CDR1 and CDR2 sequences are SGHRS and YFSETQ. The V end lost 4 bases, the J end lost 5 bases, and 16 bases lay between the germline ends. Variable domain in full (rest from reference TRBV5-1 and TRBJ1-6): KAGVTQTPRYLIKTRGQQVTLSCSPISGHRSVSWYQQTPGQGLQFLFEYFSETQRNKGNFPGRFSGRQFSNSRSEMNVSTLELGDSALYLCASSIQHRGNNSPLHFGNGTRLTVT.

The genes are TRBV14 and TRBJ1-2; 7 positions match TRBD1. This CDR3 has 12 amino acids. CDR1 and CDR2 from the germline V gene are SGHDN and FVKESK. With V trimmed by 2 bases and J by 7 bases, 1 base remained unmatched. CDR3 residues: CASSQNRGGYTF. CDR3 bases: TGTGCCAGCAGCCAAAACAGGGGTGGCTACACCTTC.

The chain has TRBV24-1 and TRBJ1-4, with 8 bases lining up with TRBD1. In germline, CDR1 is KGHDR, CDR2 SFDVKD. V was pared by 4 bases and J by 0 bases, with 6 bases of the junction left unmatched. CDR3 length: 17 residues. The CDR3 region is CATSDPGQGTTNEKLFF. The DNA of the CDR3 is TGTGCCACCAGTGACCCCGGACAGGGAACAACTAATGAAAAACTGTTTTTT.

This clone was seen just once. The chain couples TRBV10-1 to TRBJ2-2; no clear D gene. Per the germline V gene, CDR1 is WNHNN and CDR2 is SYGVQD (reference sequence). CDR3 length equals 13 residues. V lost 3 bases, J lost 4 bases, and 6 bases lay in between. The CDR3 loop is CASSEQITGELFF. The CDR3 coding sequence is TGCGCCAGCAGTGAACAAATCACCGGGGAGCTGTTTTTT.

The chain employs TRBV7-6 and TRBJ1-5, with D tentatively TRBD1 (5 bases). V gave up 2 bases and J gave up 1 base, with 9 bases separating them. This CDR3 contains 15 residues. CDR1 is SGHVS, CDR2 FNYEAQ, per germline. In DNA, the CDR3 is TGTGCCAGCAGCTTAAGCTCAGGGAGCAATCAGCCCCAGCATTTT. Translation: CASSLSSGSNQPQHF.

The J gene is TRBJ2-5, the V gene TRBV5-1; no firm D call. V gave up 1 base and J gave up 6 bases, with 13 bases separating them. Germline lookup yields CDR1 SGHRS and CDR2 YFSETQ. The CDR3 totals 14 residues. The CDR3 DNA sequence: TGCGCCAGCAGCTTGTCGGGTGGGTCGCAGACCCAGTACTTC. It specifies CASSLSGGSQTQYF. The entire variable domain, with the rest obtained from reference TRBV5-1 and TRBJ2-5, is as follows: KAGVTQTPRYLIKTRGQQVTLSCSPISGHRSVSWYQQTPGQGLQFLFEYFSETQRNKGNFPGRFSGRQFSNSRSEMNVSTLELGDSALYLCASSLSGGSQTQYFGPGTRLLVL.

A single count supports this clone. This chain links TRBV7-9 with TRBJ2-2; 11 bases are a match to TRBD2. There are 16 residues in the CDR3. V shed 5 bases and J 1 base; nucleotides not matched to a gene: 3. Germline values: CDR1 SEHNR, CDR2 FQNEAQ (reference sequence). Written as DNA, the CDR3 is TGTGCCAGCAGCCAAACTAGCGGGGGGAACACCGGGGAGCTGTTTTTT. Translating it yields CASSQTSGGNTGELFF.

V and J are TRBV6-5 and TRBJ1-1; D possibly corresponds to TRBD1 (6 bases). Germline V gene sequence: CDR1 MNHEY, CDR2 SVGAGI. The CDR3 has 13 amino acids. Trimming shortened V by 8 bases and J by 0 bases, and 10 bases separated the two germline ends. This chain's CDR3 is CASVTGMNTEAFF. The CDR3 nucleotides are TGTGCCAGCGTGACAGGCATGAACACTGAAGCTTTCTTT.

The CDR3 DNA follows: TGTGCCAGTAGCGAAACCACGAGACAGGGTCTCCCAGTCTTCAACTATGGCTACACCTTC. Amino acids: CASSETTRQGLPVFNYGYTF. The gene calls are TRBV19 and TRBJ1-2, with 7 positions matching TRBD1. The CDR3 totals 20 residues. CDR1 is LNHDA and CDR2 is SQIVND in the germline V gene (reference sequence). V lost 6 bases to trimming and J lost 2 bases; unmatched junction nucleotides: 24. The full variable domain, with the rest looked up from reference TRBV19 and TRBJ1-2, is DGGITQSPKYLFRKEGQNVTLSCEQNLNHDAMYWYRQDPGQGLRLIYYSQIVNDFQKGDIAEGYSVSREKKESFPLTVTSAQKNPTAFYLCASSETTRQGLPVFNYGYTFGSGTRLTVV.

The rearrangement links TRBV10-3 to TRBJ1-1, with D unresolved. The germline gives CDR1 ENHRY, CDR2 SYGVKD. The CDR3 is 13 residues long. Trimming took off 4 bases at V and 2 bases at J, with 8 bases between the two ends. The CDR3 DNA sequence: TGTGCCATCAGTGGGACGGGAAACACTGAAGCTTTCTTT. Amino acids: CAISGTGNTEAFF.

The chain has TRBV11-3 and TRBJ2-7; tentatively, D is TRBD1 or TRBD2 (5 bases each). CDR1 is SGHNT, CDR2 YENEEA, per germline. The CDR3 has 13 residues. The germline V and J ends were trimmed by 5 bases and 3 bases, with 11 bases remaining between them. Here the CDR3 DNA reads TGTGCCAGCAGCATCCGGGACGGCTACGAGCAGTACTTC. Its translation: CASSIRDGYEQYF. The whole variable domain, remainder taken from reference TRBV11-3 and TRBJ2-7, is EAGVVQSPRYKIIEKKQPVAFWCNPISGHNTLYWYLQNLGQGPELLIRYENEEAVDDSQLPKDRFSAERLKGVDSTLKIQPAELGDSAVYLCASSIRDGYEQYFGPGTRLTVT.

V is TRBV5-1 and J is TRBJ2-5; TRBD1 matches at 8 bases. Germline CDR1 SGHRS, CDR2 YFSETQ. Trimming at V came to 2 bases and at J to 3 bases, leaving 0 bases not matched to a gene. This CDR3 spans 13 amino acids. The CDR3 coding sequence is TGCGCCAGCAGCTTACAGGGGGAAGAGACCCAGTACTTC. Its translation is CASSLQGEETQYF.

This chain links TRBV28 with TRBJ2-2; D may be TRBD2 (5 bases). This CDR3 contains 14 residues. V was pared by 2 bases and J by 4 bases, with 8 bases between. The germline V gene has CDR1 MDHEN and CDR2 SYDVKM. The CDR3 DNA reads TGTGCCAGCAGTTTAAGAGGGAGCACCGGGGAGCTGTTTTTT. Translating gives CASSLRGSTGELFF.

The CDR3 region has the DNA TGTGCCAGCAGCCGGGACAGGCATCAAACTGGGGCCAACGTCCTGACTTTC. Its translation: CASSRDRHQTGANVLTF. The chain recombines TRBV2 with TRBJ2-6; the match to TRBD1 covers 8 bases. The CDR3 length is 17 residues. Germline V lookup: CDR1 SNHLY, CDR2 FYNNEI. V shed 6 bases, J shed 2 bases, and the junction held 9 bases outside the gene matches. The whole variable domain, filled in from reference TRBV2 and TRBJ2-6, reads EPEVTQTPSHQVTQMGQEVILRCVPISNHLYFYWYRQILGQKVEFLVSFYNNEISEKSEIFDDQFSVERPDGSNFTLKIRSTKLEDSAMYFCASSRDRHQTGANVLTFGAGSRLTVL.

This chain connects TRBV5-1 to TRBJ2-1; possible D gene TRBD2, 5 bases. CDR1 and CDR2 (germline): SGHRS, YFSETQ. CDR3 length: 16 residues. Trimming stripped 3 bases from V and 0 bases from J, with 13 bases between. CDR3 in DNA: TGCGCCAGCAGCTCAAACGGACTGAGCTCCTACAATGAGCAGTTCTTC. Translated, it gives CASSSNGLSSYNEQFF.

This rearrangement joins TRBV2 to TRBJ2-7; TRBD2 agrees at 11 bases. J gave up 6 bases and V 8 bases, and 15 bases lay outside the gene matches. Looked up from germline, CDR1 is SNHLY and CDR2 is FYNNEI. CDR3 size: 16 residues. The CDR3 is CASAPLLAGVPPEQYF. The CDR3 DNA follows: TGTGCCAGCGCCCCGCTACTAGCGGGAGTCCCCCCCGAGCAGTACTTC.

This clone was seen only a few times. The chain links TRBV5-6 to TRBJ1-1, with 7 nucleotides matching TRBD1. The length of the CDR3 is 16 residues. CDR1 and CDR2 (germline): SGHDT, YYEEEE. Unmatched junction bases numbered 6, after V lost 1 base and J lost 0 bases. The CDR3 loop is CASSLRWTGLNTEAFF. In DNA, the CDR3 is TGTGCCAGCAGCTTGAGGTGGACAGGTCTGAACACTGAAGCTTTCTTT.

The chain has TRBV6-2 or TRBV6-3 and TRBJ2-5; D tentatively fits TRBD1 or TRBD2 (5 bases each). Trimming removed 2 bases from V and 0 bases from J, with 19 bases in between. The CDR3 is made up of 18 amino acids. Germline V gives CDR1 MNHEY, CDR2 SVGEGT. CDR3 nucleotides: TGTGCCAGCAGTTACCCCGGGGCAGGAGTTATGTACCAAGAGACCCAGTACTTC. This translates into CASSYPGAGVMYQETQYF.

The CDR3 DNA reads as TGTGCCAGCAGCCCCACCCCAGGCAGGGTGCCAGGCTACACCTTC. It specifies CASSPTPGRVPGYTF. This chain joins TRBV28 and TRBJ1-2; D is possibly TRBD1 (5 bases). The V and J ends lost 6 bases and 8 bases respectively, with 22 bases between them. There are 15 residues in the CDR3. Germline CDR1 is MDHEN and CDR2 is SYDVKM.

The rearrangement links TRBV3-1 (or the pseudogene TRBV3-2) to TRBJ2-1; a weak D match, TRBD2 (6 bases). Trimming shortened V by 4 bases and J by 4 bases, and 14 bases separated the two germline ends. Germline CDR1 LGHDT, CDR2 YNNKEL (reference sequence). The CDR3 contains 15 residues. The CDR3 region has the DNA TGTGCCAGCAGCCTCCGGAGCGGGCAATACAATGAGCAGTTCTTC. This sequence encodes CASSLRSGQYNEQFF.

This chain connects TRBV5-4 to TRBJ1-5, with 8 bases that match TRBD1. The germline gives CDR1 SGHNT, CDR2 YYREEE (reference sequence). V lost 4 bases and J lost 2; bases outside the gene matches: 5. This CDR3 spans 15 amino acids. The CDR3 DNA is TGTGCCAGCAGCCTCCAGGGGGCTGGCAATCAGCCCCAGCATTTT. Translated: CASSLQGAGNQPQHF.

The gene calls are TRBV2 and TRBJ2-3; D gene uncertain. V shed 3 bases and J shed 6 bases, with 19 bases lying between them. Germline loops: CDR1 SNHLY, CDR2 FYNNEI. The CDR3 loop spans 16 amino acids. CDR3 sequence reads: CASSDPRSSRQDTQYF. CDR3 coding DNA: TGTGCCAGCAGTGACCCGAGGTCCTCCCGCCAGGATACGCAGTATTTT. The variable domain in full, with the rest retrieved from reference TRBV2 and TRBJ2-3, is EPEVTQTPSHQVTQMGQEVILRCVPISNHLYFYWYRQILGQKVEFLVSFYNNEISEKSEIFDDQFSVERPDGSNFTLKIRSTKLEDSAMYFCASSDPRSSRQDTQYFGPGTRLTVL.

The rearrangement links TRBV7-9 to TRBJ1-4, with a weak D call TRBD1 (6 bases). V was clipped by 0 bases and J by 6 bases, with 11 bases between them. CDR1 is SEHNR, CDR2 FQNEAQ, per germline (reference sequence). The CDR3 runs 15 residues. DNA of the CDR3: TGTGCCAGCAGCTTAGCGTCGTCAGGGGATGAAAAACTGTTTTTT. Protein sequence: CASSLASSGDEKLFF.

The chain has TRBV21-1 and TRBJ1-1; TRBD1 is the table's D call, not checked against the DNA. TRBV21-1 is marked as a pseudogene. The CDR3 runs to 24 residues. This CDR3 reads CASSKFTKDSTGGKGGREGTEAFF. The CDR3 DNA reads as TGTGCCAGCAGCAAATTTACGAAGGATTCGACAGGGGGGAAGGGCGGACGAGAAGGGACTGAAGCTTTCTTT.

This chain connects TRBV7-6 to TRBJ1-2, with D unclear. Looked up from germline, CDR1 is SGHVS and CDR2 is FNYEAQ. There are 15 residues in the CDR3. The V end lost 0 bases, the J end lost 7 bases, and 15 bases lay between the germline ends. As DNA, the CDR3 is TGTGCCAGCAGCTTAGCTGAGGGCCTCGGTACTGGCTACACCTTC. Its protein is CASSLAEGLGTGYTF.

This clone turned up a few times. DNA for the CDR3: TGTGCCAGTAGTACCCGGGGGCGGGTACCACCCCTCCACTTT. Amino acid sequence: CASSTRGRVPPLHF. V and J are TRBV19 and TRBJ1-6, with D possibly being TRBD1 (6 bases). V was clipped by 4 bases and J by 11 bases, with 15 bases between them. Germline CDR1 LNHDA, CDR2 SQIVND (reference sequence). The CDR3 is 14 amino acids.

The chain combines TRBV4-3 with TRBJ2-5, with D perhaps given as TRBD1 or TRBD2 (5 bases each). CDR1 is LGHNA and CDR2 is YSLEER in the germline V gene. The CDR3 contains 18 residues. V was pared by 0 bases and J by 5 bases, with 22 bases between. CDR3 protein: CASSQDLSSGGRDETQYF. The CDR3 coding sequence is TGCGCCAGCAGCCAAGATCTTTCTTCTGGGGGTCGGGATGAGACCCAGTACTTC.

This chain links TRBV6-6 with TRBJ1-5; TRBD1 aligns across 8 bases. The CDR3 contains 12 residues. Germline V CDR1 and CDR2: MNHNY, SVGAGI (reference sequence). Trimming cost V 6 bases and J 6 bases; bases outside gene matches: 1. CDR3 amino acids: CASRDRVQPQHF. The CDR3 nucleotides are TGTGCCAGCAGGGACAGGGTTCAGCCCCAGCATTTT.

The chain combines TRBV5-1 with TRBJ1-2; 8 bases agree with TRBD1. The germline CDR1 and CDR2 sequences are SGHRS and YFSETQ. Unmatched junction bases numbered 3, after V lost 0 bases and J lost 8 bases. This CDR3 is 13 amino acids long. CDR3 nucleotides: TGCGCCAGCAGCTTGGTAGCAGGGGGCGGCTACACCTTC. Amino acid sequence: CASSLVAGGGYTF.

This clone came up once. CDR3 sequence (DNA): TGCAGTGCTAGTTACCGGGGAACCTACGAGCAGTACTTC. Translating it yields CSASYRGTYEQYF. This rearrangement joins TRBV20-1 to TRBJ2-7, with a tentative D call TRBD2 (5 bases). Germline assignment: CDR1 DFQATT and CDR2 SNEGSKA (reference sequence). CDR3 length equals 13 residues. V dropped 3 bases and J dropped 2 bases, with 11 bases sitting between them.